These 22 T cell receptor beta chains share one sample of origin, sequenced in a study of blood T cell repertoires in COVID-19. Only in-frame clones appear in the TCRdb table, and some are missing; sequencing was by immunoSEQ multiplex PCR. The sample consists of roughly 57,000 clones, roughly 90% of them appearing once. The sample taken for sequencing was peripheral blood. Receptor source: a human donor in a cohort sampled during active COVID-19.

The chain recombines TRBV6-5 with TRBJ2-1, with D perhaps matching TRBD2 (5 bases). The CDR3 is made up of 13 amino acids. V was pared by 6 bases and J by 4 bases, with 10 bases between. Germline CDR1 and CDR2: MNHEY and SVGAGI. The CDR3 DNA reads as TGTGCCAGCAGATCCCAGCGGTACAATGAGCAGTTCTTC. Protein product: CASRSQRYNEQFF.

The count of this clone is one. The chain uses TRBV4-1 and TRBJ2-7, with 8 bases fitting TRBD1. J was trimmed by 6 bases and V by 2 bases; bases with no gene match: 9. This CDR3 has 15 residues. Germline V gives CDR1 MGHRA, CDR2 YSYEKL. The CDR3 protein is CASSQLQGAPGEQYF. CDR3 sequence (DNA): TGCGCCAGCAGCCAATTGCAGGGGGCGCCAGGCGAGCAGTACTTC.

This chain links TRBV7-2 with TRBJ1-4; D gene ambiguous. The germline V gene encodes CDR1 SGHTA and CDR2 FQGNSA. Trimming took 0 bases from V and 0 from J, leaving 5 bases between them. CDR3 length equals 15 residues. The CDR3 loop reads CASSLAGPTNEKLFF. CDR3 coding DNA: TGTGCCAGCAGCTTAGCGGGCCCAACTAATGAAAAACTGTTTTTT.

The rearrangement joins TRBV30 to TRBJ1-4; TRBD1 aligns across 9 bases. The CDR3 contains 13 residues. After removal of 5 bases from V and 14 bases from J, the junction contained 12 bases not matched to a gene. CDR1 is GTSNPN, CDR2 SVGIG, per germline (reference sequence). This CDR3 reads CAWRGTGFPLLFF. The DNA for the CDR3 is TGTGCCTGGCGCGGGACAGGGTTCCCACTGCTGTTTTTT.

V usage is TRBV6-5 and J usage is TRBJ2-1, with a tentative D call TRBD1 (6 bases). V dropped 8 bases and J dropped 0 bases, with 14 bases sitting between them. This CDR3 region has 15 residues. Per the germline V gene, CDR1 is MNHEY and CDR2 is SVGAGI. CDR3 sequence reads: CASPRGCCSYNEQFF. The CDR3 bases are TGTGCCAGCCCGAGGGGGTGTTGCTCCTACAATGAGCAGTTCTTC.

The chain has TRBV9 and TRBJ1-1; no reliable D call. The V gene lost 4 bases and the J gene lost 0 bases, with 7 bases spanning the gap. This CDR3 is 13 amino acids long. Germline V lookup: CDR1 SGDLS, CDR2 YYNGEE. The CDR3 reads CASSSQMNTEAFF. The CDR3 region has the DNA TGTGCCAGCAGCTCACAGATGAACACTGAAGCTTTCTTT.

The rearrangement uses TRBV4-3 and TRBJ1-1, with D maybe TRBD1 (6 bases). Germline CDR1 and CDR2: LGHNA and YSLEER. The V end was cut by 0 bases, the J end by 4 bases, with 15 bases between. The CDR3 runs 16 residues. The CDR3 protein is CASSQDWRGLSTEAFF. Written as DNA, the CDR3 is TGCGCCAGCAGCCAAGATTGGCGGGGGCTGAGCACTGAAGCTTTCTTT.

This clone showed up just once. This rearrangement joins TRBV5-6 to TRBJ1-1; 7 nucleotides match TRBD1. There are 14 residues in the CDR3. Germline CDR1 is SGHDT and CDR2 is YYEEEE. J lost 0 bases, V lost 2 bases, and 1 base had no gene match. The CDR3 is CASSFRGMNTEAFF. In DNA, the CDR3 is TGTGCCAGCAGCTTCAGGGGGATGAACACTGAAGCTTTCTTT. Full variable domain (missing parts from reference TRBV5-6 and TRBJ1-1): DAGVTQSPTHLIKTRGQQVTLRCSPKSGHDTVSWYQQALGQGPQFIFQYYEEEERQRGNFPDRFSGHQFPNYSSELNVNALLLGDSALYLCASSFRGMNTEAFFGQGTRLTVV.

The V gene is TRBV12-5, the J gene TRBJ1-4, with 8 bases fitting TRBD1. V lost 2 bases to trimming and J lost 8 bases; unmatched junction nucleotides: 10. Germline-derived CDR1 and CDR2 are LGHNT and FRNRAP. There are 16 residues in the CDR3. The CDR3 region has the DNA TGTGCTAGTGGTTTGACCAGGACAGGGCGAGGAGAAAAACTGTTTTTT. Translating it yields CASGLTRTGRGEKLFF.

The chain carries TRBV5-5 and TRBJ1-6, with D tentatively TRBD1 (5 bases). The CDR3 is 16 amino acids. V was cut by 0 bases and J by 9 bases, with 16 bases left in between. CDR1 is SGHKS and CDR2 is YYEKEE in the germline V gene (reference sequence). As DNA, the CDR3 is TGTGCCAGCAGCTTGGAAAGGGGTTGGTTAGGTTCACCCCTCCACTTT. The encoded protein is CASSLERGWLGSPLHF.

This chain uses TRBV6-5 with TRBJ2-2; maybe TRBD1 (6 bases). This CDR3 region has 14 residues. Germline CDR1 and CDR2: MNHEY and SVGAGI. The germline V and J ends were trimmed by 6 bases and 1 base, with 9 bases remaining between them. Written as DNA, the CDR3 is TGTGCCAGCAGGGGGACATTGAACACCGGGGAGCTGTTTTTT. Translation: CASRGTLNTGELFF.

This clone occurred a few times. This sequence joins TRBV28 and TRBJ1-4, with 9 bases aligning to TRBD1. Germline V CDR1 and CDR2: MDHEN, SYDVKM. The CDR3 totals 14 residues. V shed 2 bases and J 8 bases; nucleotides not matched to a gene: 3. In nucleotides, the CDR3 is TGTGCCAGCAGTTTAACAGGGGGCGAGGAAAAACTGTTTTTT. It is translated as CASSLTGGEEKLFF.

V is TRBV12-5 and J is TRBJ2-1, with TRBD1 matching over 8 bases. The ends lost 3 bases at V and 4 bases at J; junction bases unmatched: 5. From germline, CDR1 is LGHNT and CDR2 FRNRAP. This CDR3 contains 15 residues. The CDR3 region is CASGFQGAIYNEQFF. The CDR3 DNA reads TGTGCTAGTGGTTTCCAGGGGGCTATTTACAATGAGCAGTTCTTC. The variable domain in full, completed from reference TRBV12-5 and TRBJ2-1, reads DARVTQTPRHKVTEMGQEVTMRCQPILGHNTVFWYRQTMMQGLELLAYFRNRAPLDDSGMPKDRFSAEMPDATLATLKIQPSEPRDSAVYFCASGFQGAIYNEQFFGPGTRLTVL.

This chain links TRBV6-5 with TRBJ1-6; TRBD1 agrees at 10 bases. CDR1 and CDR2 (germline): MNHEY, SVGAGI. CDR3 length: 16 residues. Germline trimming cut 0 bases from V and 4 bases from J; bases unmatched to any gene: 0. CDR3 residues: CASSYSGQGYNSPLHF. The CDR3 nucleotides read TGTGCCAGCAGTTACTCGGGACAGGGGTATAATTCACCCCTCCACTTT.

The gene calls are TRBV4-3 and TRBJ1-1; D gene ambiguous. V was cut by 1 base and J by 0 bases, with 9 bases left in between. Germline CDR1 reads LGHNA; CDR2 reads YSLEER. The CDR3 covers 15 residues. The CDR3 nucleotides are TGCGCCAGCAGCCAAGTACAGACCCTGAACACTGAAGCTTTCTTT. Translated, it gives CASSQVQTLNTEAFF.

This clone was seen just once. This sequence joins TRBV3-1 (or the pseudogene TRBV3-2) and TRBJ2-1, with D perhaps TRBD2 (6 bases). Trimming removed 3 bases at V and 9 bases at J, with 6 bases between. From germline, CDR1 is LGHDT and CDR2 YNNKEL (reference sequence). The CDR3 consists of 11 residues. Here the CDR3 DNA reads TGTGCCAGCAGCCAGGGAGGTGAGCAGTTCTTC. It yields the protein CASSQGGEQFF.

The genes are TRBV7-8 and TRBJ1-2; possibly TRBD1 for D (5 bases). Trimming removed 5 bases from V and 13 bases from J, with 17 bases in between. Germline CDR1 SGHVS, CDR2 FQNEAQ. The CDR3 spans 12 residues. The CDR3 DNA reads TGTGCCAGCAGCCCGAGATCCGGGACTATCACCTTC. Translated: CASSPRSGTITF.

V is TRBV12-3 or TRBV12-4 and J is TRBJ1-2; D is undetermined. This CDR3 contains 13 residues. Trimming took off 0 bases at V and 8 bases at J, with 10 bases between the two ends. The CDR3 DNA follows: TGTGCCAGCAGTTTAGCCTCGGGAGGCGGCTACACCTTC. Protein product: CASSLASGGGYTF.

This chain links TRBV27 with TRBJ1-5; maybe TRBD1 (6 bases). Trimming pared 5 bases from V and 2 bases from J, leaving 10 bases between. The V gene's germline CDR1 is MNHEY and CDR2 SMNVEV (reference sequence). The CDR3 has 14 residues. In DNA form, the CDR3 reads TGTGCCAGCAGTAGACCAGGGGGCAATCAGCCCCAGCATTTT. Its translation: CASSRPGGNQPQHF.

The chain links TRBV6-5 to TRBJ1-1; 9 nucleotides line up with TRBD1. Germline assignment: CDR1 MNHEY and CDR2 SVGAGI. The CDR3 has 16 amino acids. V shed 4 bases, J shed 11 bases, and the junction held 17 bases outside the gene matches. The CDR3 sequence is CASSLRDRVPSTPAFF. In DNA, the CDR3 is TGTGCCAGCAGTTTGAGGGACAGGGTTCCCTCCACCCCGGCTTTCTTT.

The chain uses TRBV5-8 and TRBJ2-3; 7 bases are a match to TRBD2. V trimming: 4 bases; J trimming: 3 bases; junction bases outside the gene matches: 5. The CDR3 sequence is 14 residues long. CDR1 and CDR2 from the germline V gene are SGHTS and YDEGEE. The chain's CDR3 is CASSLPGGTDTQYF. DNA of the CDR3: TGTGCCAGCAGCCTGCCGGGAGGAACAGATACGCAGTATTTT.

The CDR3 DNA sequence: TGCGCCAGCAGCCGGGACAGGGGTATCACAGATACGCAGTATTTT. Its protein is CASSRDRGITDTQYF. V usage is TRBV5-1 and J usage is TRBJ2-3, with 10 bases that match TRBD1. Germline V CDR1 and CDR2: SGHRS, YFSETQ. The CDR3 has 15 residues. Losses at the gene ends were 4 bases for V and 2 bases for J; bases not matched to a gene: 4.